Each of the 25 T cell receptor beta chains below was sequenced from the same sample in a study of shared clonotypes between healthy human individuals. The assay was immunoSEQ multiplex PCR, and TCRdb's table has in-frame clones only and misses some. This table has over a million clones, about 70% appearing once. The specimen sequenced was memory CD4+ T cells sorted from blood. The subset was: CD45RA-negative fraction. The source of these receptors is a man aged 18 to 29 in good health.

The CDR3 protein is CASRREWDQPQHF. The CDR3 coding sequence is TGTGCCAGCAGGAGAGAGTGGGATCAGCCCCAGCATTTT. The chain is built from TRBV6-5 and TRBJ1-5; unclear D gene. The CDR3 totals 13 residues. Germline CDR1 MNHEY, CDR2 SVGAGI. Deletions cut 6 bases from V and 5 bases from J, with 11 bases between.

This rearrangement joins TRBV28 to TRBJ1-5, with 10 bases lining up with TRBD1. The ends lost 8 bases at V and 2 bases at J; junction bases unmatched: 9. Per the germline V gene, CDR1 is MDHEN and CDR2 is SYDVKM. This CDR3 has 16 amino acids. CDR3 DNA: TGTGCCAGCGGTAAGACCGGGACAGGGGGCAATCAGCCCCAGCATTTT. Translated: CASGKTGTGGNQPQHF.

The V call is TRBV7-2, the J call TRBJ2-2; D is unresolved. CDR1 and CDR2 from the germline V gene are SGHTA and FQGNSA. V was shortened by 7 bases and J by 3 bases, with 18 bases between the two germline ends. The CDR3 totals 16 residues. The CDR3 spells CASTTQPSSDTGELFF. DNA for the CDR3: TGTGCCAGCACCACCCAGCCCAGCTCTGACACCGGGGAGCTGTTTTTT.

The chain recombines TRBV5-4 with TRBJ2-5; 12 bases are shared with TRBD2. V lost 2 bases to trimming and J lost 2 bases; unmatched junction nucleotides: 1. This CDR3 has 15 residues. Germline lookup yields CDR1 SGHNT and CDR2 YYREEE (reference sequence). The CDR3 spells CASSFGLAGQETQYF. The DNA of the CDR3 is TGTGCCAGCAGCTTTGGACTAGCGGGACAAGAGACCCAGTACTTC. Full variable domain (remainder filled in from reference TRBV5-4 and TRBJ2-5): ETGVTQSPTHLIKTRGQQVTLRCSSQSGHNTVSWYQQALGQGPQFIFQYYREEENGRGNFPPRFSGLQFPNYSSELNVNALELDDSALYLCASSFGLAGQETQYFGPGTRLLVL.

This clone was detected a few times. Here the CDR3 reads CASSYLGSRSSYEQYF. DNA of the CDR3: TGTGCCAGCAGTTATCTGGGCTCCCGGAGCTCCTACGAGCAGTACTTC. The chain uses TRBV6-6 and TRBJ2-7, with D unresolved. V lost 3 bases to trimming and J lost 0 bases, with 15 bases between them. Germline V lookup: CDR1 MNHNY, CDR2 SVGAGI (reference sequence). This CDR3 is built from 16 residues.

Remarks on this clone: The sample carries other DNA sequences with the same CDR3. V gene TRBV27 combines with J gene TRBJ2-3, with 9 bases lining up with TRBD2. The CDR3 is 14 residues long. The germline gives CDR1 MNHEY, CDR2 SMNVEV (reference sequence). V trimming: 3 bases; J trimming: 4 bases; junction bases outside the gene matches: 2. The CDR3 DNA sequence: TGTGCCAGCAGTTTGGGCGGGGGGGCAGATACGCAGTATTTT. Translating it yields CASSLGGGADTQYF.

This chain links TRBV30 with TRBJ1-6; D uncertain. CDR3 length: 15 residues. Germline CDR1 is GTSNPN and CDR2 is SVGIG (reference sequence). V lost 5 bases and J 4 bases, leaving 15 bases between the germline ends. The CDR3 DNA reads as TGTGCCTGGGGGCCTACGGGCAGTTATAATTCACCCCTCCACTTT. Translating gives CAWGPTGSYNSPLHF.

The genes are TRBV7-2 and TRBJ1-2; 10 bases are a match to TRBD1. J gave up 6 bases and V 5 bases, and 12 bases lay outside the gene matches. There are 16 residues in the CDR3. From germline, CDR1 is SGHTA and CDR2 FQGNSA. The CDR3 region is CASSLFYDRGPHGYTF. CDR3 DNA sequence: TGTGCCAGCAGCCTATTTTATGACAGGGGGCCCCATGGCTACACCTTC.

V and J are TRBV7-8 and TRBJ2-1; D perhaps matches TRBD1 (5 bases). The V end lost 8 bases, the J end lost 0 bases, and 11 bases lay between the germline ends. The germline CDR1 and CDR2 sequences are SGHVS and FQNEAQ. The CDR3 contains 14 residues. CDR3 sequence reads: CASQETASYNEQFF. The CDR3 nucleotides are TGTGCCAGCCAAGAGACAGCCTCCTACAATGAGCAGTTCTTC.

This clone was picked up a small number of times. The rearrangement links TRBV7-2 to TRBJ1-2, with D maybe TRBD1 (5 bases). Looked up from germline, CDR1 is SGHTA and CDR2 is FQGNSA. The CDR3 contains 15 residues. Trimming left V 0 bases short and J 4 bases short, with 12 bases between. This CDR3 reads CASSLAADIIYGYTF. The DNA of the CDR3 is TGTGCCAGCAGCTTAGCCGCGGACATAATCTATGGCTACACCTTC.

The V and J genes are TRBV25-1 and TRBJ1-3; no reliable D call. The CDR3 covers 13 residues. From germline, CDR1 is MGHDK and CDR2 SYGVNS. Trimming removed 0 bases from V and 3 bases from J, with 3 bases in between. CDR3 residues: CASSEYGGNTIYF. CDR3 coding DNA: TGTGCCAGCAGTGAATATGGTGGAAACACCATATATTTT.

On this clone: A read error is the likely source, as a far larger clone sits one nucleotide away. Additional DNA sequences in this sample encode the identical CDR3. The chain has TRBV5-4 and TRBJ1-2; the D is unclear. V was clipped by 1 base and J by 6 bases, with 4 bases between them. The CDR3 runs 11 residues. CDR1 SGHNT and CDR2 YYREEE come from the germline V gene (reference sequence). The CDR3 DNA sequence: TGTGCCAGCAGCTTGAGGGATGGCTACACCTTC. Amino acids: CASSLRDGYTF.

The chain joins TRBV30 to TRBJ1-4; D gene ambiguous. Trimming pared 3 bases from V and 3 bases from J, leaving 8 bases between. The germline V gene encodes CDR1 GTSNPN and CDR2 SVGIG (reference sequence). CDR3 size: 13 residues. CDR3 sequence reads: CAWRSVSNEKLFF. The CDR3 coding sequence is TGTGCCTGGAGGTCCGTGTCTAATGAAAAACTGTTTTTT.

V is TRBV25-1 and J is TRBJ2-3; tentatively, D is TRBD1 or TRBD2 (6 bases each). Germline V gene lookup returns CDR1 MGHDK and CDR2 SYGVNS. With 4 bases removed from V and 2 bases from J, the gap between germline ends came to 16 bases. This CDR3 comprises 16 residues. CDR3: CASSVSGAQVTDTQYF. The DNA for the CDR3 is TGTGCCAGCAGTGTCTCGGGGGCGCAGGTCACAGATACGCAGTATTTT.

V and J are TRBV5-1 and TRBJ2-5; D gene unclear. Per germline, CDR1 SGHRS and CDR2 YFSETQ. V was cut by 4 bases and J by 1 base, with 14 bases left in between. The CDR3 is 15 amino acids. CDR3 coding DNA: TGCGCCAGCAGCGTACAACCACAAGTCCAAGAGACCCAGTACTTC. Protein product: CASSVQPQVQETQYF. Using reference TRBV5-1 and TRBJ2-5 for the parts outside the CDR3, the full variable domain is KAGVTQTPRYLIKTRGQQVTLSCSPISGHRSVSWYQQTPGQGLQFLFEYFSETQRNKGNFPGRFSGRQFSNSRSEMNVSTLELGDSALYLCASSVQPQVQETQYFGPGTRLLVL.

In its sample, this clone was seen once. The chain has TRBV2 and TRBJ1-2; TRBD1 agrees at 7 bases. Germline CDR1 is SNHLY and CDR2 is FYNNEI. With 1 base clipped from V and 6 bases from J, the junction kept 8 bases outside the gene matches. This CDR3 is 15 amino acids long. CDR3 protein: CASSEDPTGANGYTF. CDR3 sequence (DNA): TGTGCCAGCAGTGAAGACCCCACAGGGGCGAATGGCTACACCTTC.

The rearrangement uses TRBV19 and TRBJ2-2; D might be TRBD2 (6 bases). The CDR3 contains 16 residues. Looked up from germline, CDR1 is LNHDA and CDR2 is SQIVND (reference sequence). Trimming cost V 4 bases and J 7 bases, with 19 bases left between them. CDR3 in DNA: TGTGCCAGTAGTACCCCGATGAAGCGGGTCGGCGGGGAGCTGTTTTTT. Translating gives CASSTPMKRVGGELFF.

The chain has TRBV5-1 and TRBJ2-1; tentatively, D is TRBD1 (6 bases). Germline loops: CDR1 SGHRS, CDR2 YFSETQ. The CDR3 is made up of 15 amino acids. The ends were cut back, 0 bases at V and 5 bases at J, with 12 bases in the middle. The CDR3, as DNA: TGCGCCAGCAGCTTGGAAGGGGGAGTTAACAATGAGCAGTTCTTC. This translates into CASSLEGGVNNEQFF.

In this sample, this clone turned up once. The chain couples TRBV4-3 to TRBJ2-2, with 7 nucleotides matching TRBD1. V shed 0 bases and J 4 bases; nucleotides not matched to a gene: 5. The CDR3 contains 16 residues. Germline CDR1 reads LGHNA; CDR2 reads YSLEER. The CDR3 protein is CASSQDHQGVTGELFF. The CDR3, as DNA: TGCGCCAGCAGCCAAGATCATCAGGGGGTCACCGGGGAGCTGTTTTTT.

The table lists this clone with a few counts. V and J are TRBV28 and TRBJ2-7; D is perhaps TRBD1 (5 bases). The ends were cut back, 7 bases at V and 0 bases at J, with 13 bases in the middle. This CDR3 spans 14 amino acids. Per the germline V gene, CDR1 is MDHEN and CDR2 is SYDVKM. DNA of the CDR3: TGTGCCAGCAATCCCCAGGGTTCCTCCTACGAGCAGTACTTC. Translation gives CASNPQGSSYEQYF.

This chain joins TRBV6-1 and TRBJ2-2, with D possibly TRBD2 on 6 matching bases. This CDR3 has 15 residues. Trimming removed 1 base at V and 6 bases at J, with 12 bases between. In germline, CDR1 is MNHNS, CDR2 SASEGT. The CDR3 spells CASSEEGGKAGELFF. CDR3 DNA: TGTGCCAGCAGTGAAGAGGGCGGGAAAGCCGGGGAGCTGTTTTTT.

CDR3 sequence reads: CAWSSQTSQPQHF. The CDR3 nucleotides read TGTGCCTGGAGTTCCCAGACAAGTCAGCCCCAGCATTTT. The genes are TRBV30 and TRBJ1-5; D is ambiguous. V was shortened by 2 bases and J by 6 bases, with 11 bases between the two germline ends. This CDR3 has 13 amino acids. Germline values: CDR1 GTSNPN, CDR2 SVGIG (reference sequence).

The chain is built from TRBV7-2 and TRBJ1-4, with 8 bases lining up with TRBD1. From germline, CDR1 is SGHTA and CDR2 FQGNSA. The CDR3 spans 14 residues. Trimming at V came to 5 bases and at J to 5 bases, leaving 4 bases not matched to a gene. CDR3 sequence (DNA): TGTGCCAGCAGCAACCGGGACAGGAATGAAAAACTGTTTTTT. Protein sequence: CASSNRDRNEKLFF.

The chain joins TRBV5-5 to TRBJ1-5; D not certain. V was cut by 3 bases and J by 7 bases, with 14 bases left in between. Germline values: CDR1 SGHKS, CDR2 YYEKEE (reference sequence). This CDR3 is 14 amino acids long. CDR3 in DNA: TGTGCCAGCAGCTCGGCGGCGGTCCGGCAGCCCCAGCATTTT. It translates to CASSSAAVRQPQHF.

This chain joins TRBV10-3 and TRBJ2-3; 7 nucleotides line up with TRBD1. CDR3 length: 12 residues. The germline gives CDR1 ENHRY, CDR2 SYGVKD. Germline trimming cut 10 bases from V and 1 base from J; bases unmatched to any gene: 2. This chain's CDR3 is CATTGGTDTQYF. The CDR3 DNA reads as TGTGCCACCACAGGGGGCACAGATACGCAGTATTTT.